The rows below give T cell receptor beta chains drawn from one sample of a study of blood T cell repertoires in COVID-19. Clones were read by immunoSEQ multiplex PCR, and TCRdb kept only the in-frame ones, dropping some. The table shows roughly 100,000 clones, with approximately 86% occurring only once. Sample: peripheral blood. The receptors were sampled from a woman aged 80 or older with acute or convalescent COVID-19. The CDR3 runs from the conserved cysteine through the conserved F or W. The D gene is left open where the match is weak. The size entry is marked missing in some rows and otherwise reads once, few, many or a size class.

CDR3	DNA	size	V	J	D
CASRAGTYEQYF	TGTGCCAGCAGAGCGGGTACCTACGAGCAGTACTTC	NA	TRBV2	TRBJ2-7	NA
CASTRDRGPKNSPLHF	TGTGCCAGCACCCGGGACAGGGGGCCGAAAAATTCACCCCTCCACTTT	once	TRBV11-3	TRBJ1-6	TRBD1
CASSQAGGNRGEKLFF	TGCGCCAGCAGCCAAGCGGGAGGGAACAGGGGTGAAAAACTGTTTTTT	NA	TRBV4-1	TRBJ1-4	TRBD1
CATSDLPRAGGPQETQYF	TGTGCCACCAGTGATTTGCCACGTGCGGGGGGACCTCAAGAGACCCAGTACTTC	NA	TRBV24-1	TRBJ2-5	TRBD2
CATSRDGTVNTEAFF	TGTGCCACCAGCAGAGACGGGACAGTGAACACTGAAGCTTTCTTT	NA	TRBV15	TRBJ1-1	TRBD1
CASSSETGELFF	TGTGCCAGCAGTTCGGAGACCGGGGAGCTGTTTTTT	NA	TRBV27	TRBJ2-2	NA
CASSITGLHEQYF	TGCGCCAGCAGCATTACAGGGTTACACGAGCAGTACTTC	NA	TRBV5-1	TRBJ2-7	NA
CASSYRTGNEQYF	TGTGCCAGCAGTTATCGGACAGGGAACGAGCAGTACTTC	few	TRBV27	TRBJ2-7	TRBD1
CASSARQGGETQYF	TGTGCCAGCAGTGCAAGACAGGGGGGAGAGACCCAGTACTTC	NA	TRBV2	TRBJ2-5	TRBD1
CASRRRGSTYEQYF	TGTGCCAGCAGGAGGAGGGGTTCTACCTACGAGCAGTACTTC	NA	TRBV5-6	TRBJ2-7	NA
CASSEGEVSGNTIYF	TGTGCCAGCAGCGAAGGGGAAGTCTCTGGAAACACCATATATTTT	NA	TRBV9	TRBJ1-3	NA
CASSFAGTRNYGYTF	TGTGCCAGCAGCTTTGCCGGGACACGGAACTATGGCTACACCTTC	NA	TRBV5-4	TRBJ1-2	NA
CSVALEAGGLSSYNEQFF	TGCAGCGTTGCTCTAGAAGCGGGGGGGCTCAGCTCCTACAATGAGCAGTTCTTC	NA	TRBV29-1	TRBJ2-1	TRBD2
CASSSRDGGARGYTF	TGTGCCAGCAGCTCCCGTGATGGAGGGGCGAGGGGCTACACCTTC	NA	TRBV7-9	TRBJ1-2	NA
CASSYRSDRNYGYTF	TGTGCCAGCAGTTACCGATCGGACAGAAACTATGGCTACACCTTC	NA	TRBV6-5	TRBJ1-2	NA
CASRPWQGGEQFF	TGTGCCAGTCGGCCTTGGCAGGGGGGTGAGCAGTTCTTC	NA	TRBV19	TRBJ2-1	NA
CASSFRTSGVTDTQYF	TGTGCCAGCAGCTTCCGGACTAGCGGGGTAACAGATACGCAGTATTTT	few	TRBV7-2	TRBJ2-3	TRBD2
CASSESKRGETQYF	TGCGCCAGCAGTGAGTCGAAACGGGGGGAGACCCAGTACTTC	NA	TRBV10-1	TRBJ2-5	NA
CASSQQQGINEKLFF	TGTGCCAGCAGCCAACAACAGGGAATTAATGAAAAACTGTTTTTT	NA	TRBV7-6	TRBJ1-4	NA
CASSQDHGGLHQYF	TGCGCCAGCAGCCAAGATCACGGGGGGCTCCACCAGTACTTC	once	TRBV4-1	TRBJ2-7	NA
CASSGFASGSGRQYF	TGTGCCAGCAGTGGCTTCGCTAGCGGGTCGGGCCGGCAGTACTTC	NA	TRBV2	TRBJ2-5	TRBD2
CASSQQGGYTF	TGTGCCAGCAGCCAACAGGGGGGCTACACCTTC	NA	TRBV3-1/TRBV3-2	TRBJ1-2	NA
CASSLGGQVGEQYF	TGTGCCAGCAGCTTAGGTGGTCAGGTCGGCGAGCAGTACTTC	few	TRBV7-2	TRBJ2-7	NA
CASSGWGLGPDTQYF	TGTGCCAGCAGTGGCTGGGGACTAGGACCAGATACGCAGTATTTT	once	TRBV25-1	TRBJ2-3	TRBD2
CASSDLLAGETQYF	TGTGCCAGCAGTGATCTACTAGCGGGCGAGACCCAGTACTTC	NA	TRBV25-1	TRBJ2-5	TRBD2
CASSQGSTLGSPLHF	TGCGCCAGCAGCCAAGGTTCGACCTTGGGCTCACCCCTCCACTTT	NA	TRBV4-1	TRBJ1-6	NA
CASSYRLMNTEAFF	TGTGCCAGCAGTTACAGACTGATGAACACTGAAGCTTTCTTT	NA	TRBV6-5	TRBJ1-1	NA
CASSYRLEKLFF	TGTGCCAGCAGCTACAGGCTTGAAAAACTGTTTTTT	once	TRBV28	TRBJ1-4	NA
CASSVSDTAPYGYTF	TGTGCCAGCAGTGTATCGGACACCGCTCCCTATGGCTACACCTTC	NA	TRBV2	TRBJ1-2	NA
CASSPGLAGGPSTDTQYF	TGTGCCAGCAGTCCGGGACTAGCGGGGGGGCCTAGCACAGATACGCAGTATTTT	NA	TRBV27	TRBJ2-3	TRBD2
CAWSRQNNQPQHF	TGTGCCTGGAGCCGACAGAACAATCAGCCCCAGCATTTT	NA	TRBV30	TRBJ1-5	NA
CASSNFQGVYQHF	TGTGCCAGCAGTAACTTCCAGGGGGTTTACCAGCATTTT	NA	TRBV12-3/TRBV12-4	TRBJ1-5	TRBD1
CASSFAGTREQYF	TGTGCCAGCAGTTTCGCCGGGACACGAGAGCAGTACTTC	NA	TRBV27	TRBJ2-7	NA
CATSDPGGDQPQHF	TGTGCCACCAGTGATCCCGGCGGGGATCAGCCCCAGCATTTT	NA	TRBV24-1	TRBJ1-5	NA
CASSLARQGNTGELFF	TGTGCCAGCAGCTTGGCGCGACAGGGAAACACCGGGGAGCTGTTTTTT	NA	TRBV5-5	TRBJ2-2	TRBD1
CASSGFPPTYEQYF	TGTGCCAGCAGTGGCTTCCCACCCACCTACGAGCAGTACTTC	NA	TRBV28	TRBJ2-7	NA
CASSLGVAGNEQYF	TGTGCCAGCAGCTTAGGCGTAGCGGGGAACGAGCAGTACTTC	NA	TRBV7-9	TRBJ2-7	TRBD2
CASSTQGGNTEAFF	TGCGCCAGCAGCACTCAGGGGGGAAACACTGAAGCTTTCTTT	NA	TRBV5-1	TRBJ1-1	TRBD1
CASSRPSPGDQGEQYF	TGCGCCAGCAGCCGTCCATCCCCAGGGGACCAGGGAGAGCAGTACTTC	NA	TRBV5-1	TRBJ2-7	NA
CASREGAEQEKLFF	TGTGCCAGCAGGGAGGGGGCTGAGCAGGAAAAACTGTTTTTT	few	TRBV6-5	TRBJ1-4	TRBD1
CASSLGPEAFF	TGTGCCAGCAGTTTAGGGCCTGAAGCTTTCTTT	NA	TRBV12-3/TRBV12-4	TRBJ1-1	NA
CASSYGWDRSSYEQYF	TGTGCCAGCAGTTACGGATGGGACAGGAGCTCCTACGAGCAGTACTTC	NA	TRBV6-2/TRBV6-3	TRBJ2-7	TRBD1